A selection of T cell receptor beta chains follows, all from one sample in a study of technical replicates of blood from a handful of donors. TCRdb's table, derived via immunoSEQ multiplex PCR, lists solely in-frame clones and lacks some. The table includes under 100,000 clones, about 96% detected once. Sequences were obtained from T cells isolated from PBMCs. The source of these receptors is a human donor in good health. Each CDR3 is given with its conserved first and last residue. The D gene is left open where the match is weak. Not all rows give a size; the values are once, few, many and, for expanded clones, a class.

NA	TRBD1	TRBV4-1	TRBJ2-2	TGCGCCAGCAGCCTCCGGGACAGGGTGACCGGGGAGCTGTTTTTT	CASSLRDRVTGELFF
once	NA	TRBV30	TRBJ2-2	TGTGCCTGGATCCGAGGGGGAACGAACACCGGGGAGCTGTTTTTT	CAWIRGGTNTGELFF
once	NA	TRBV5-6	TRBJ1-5	TGTGCCAGCAGCTTGGCCACGGGGAGCAATCAGCCCCAGCATTTT	CASSLATGSNQPQHF
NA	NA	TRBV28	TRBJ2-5	TGTGCCAGCATCCCGACATGGGTACAAGAGACCCAGTACTTC	CASIPTWVQETQYF
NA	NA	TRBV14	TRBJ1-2	TGTGCCAGCAGCCCAGGGGTTTGGAGCGGCTACACCTTC	CASSPGVWSGYTF
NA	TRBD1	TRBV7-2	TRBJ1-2	TGTGCCAGCAGCCGCCCGGACAGGGGAGGCTACACCTTC	CASSRPDRGGYTF
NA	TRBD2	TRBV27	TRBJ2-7	TGTGCCAGCAGCCTACTAGCGAACACCTACGAGCAGTACTTC	CASSLLANTYEQYF
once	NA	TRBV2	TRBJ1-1	TGTGCCAGCAGCGGGATGAGAAACACTGAAGCTTTCTTT	CASSGMRNTEAFF
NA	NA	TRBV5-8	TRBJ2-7	TGTGCCAGCAGTTCAACAGGTTACGAGCAGTACTTC	CASSSTGYEQYF
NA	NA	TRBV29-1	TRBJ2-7	TGCAGCGTATTACAGGGTTCCTCCTACGAGCAGTACTTC	CSVLQGSSYEQYF
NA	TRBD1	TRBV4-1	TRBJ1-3	TGCGCCAGCAGCCACGGACAGGATTCTACTGGAAACACCATATATTTT	CASSHGQDSTGNTIYF
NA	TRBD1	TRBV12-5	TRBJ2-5	TGTGCTAGTGGTTTGGGGACAGGGGGCCGAGAGACCCAGTACTTC	CASGLGTGGRETQYF
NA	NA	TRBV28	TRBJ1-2	TGTGCCAGCAGTTCCGTCTATGGCTACACCTTC	CASSSVYGYTF
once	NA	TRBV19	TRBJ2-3	TGTGCCAGTAGGGGCGGGAAATTAGATACGCAGTATTTT	CASRGGKLDTQYF
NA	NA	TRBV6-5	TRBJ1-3	TGTGCCAGCAGTTATTCCGGGGGTCTGGGCGGAAACACCATATATTTT	CASSYSGGLGGNTIYF
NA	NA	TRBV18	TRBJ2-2	TGTGCCAGCTCACCACAGAGGGAAGTCACCGGGGAGCTGTTTTTT	CASSPQREVTGELFF
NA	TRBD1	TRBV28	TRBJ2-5	TGTGCCAGCAGTTTCGTAGGACAGGGGGCGGGGGAGACCCAGTACTTC	CASSFVGQGAGETQYF
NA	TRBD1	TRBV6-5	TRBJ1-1	TGTGCCAGCAGTTCGCGGGACAGGGGGTTCACTGAAGCTTTCTTT	CASSSRDRGFTEAFF
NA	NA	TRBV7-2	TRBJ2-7	TGTGCCAGCACCCCACCCTACTCGTCCGAGCAGTACTTC	CASTPPYSSEQYF
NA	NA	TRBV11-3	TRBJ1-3	TGTGCCAGCAGCTTAGACCCCCCCAGATTCGGAAACACCATATATTTT	CASSLDPPRFGNTIYF
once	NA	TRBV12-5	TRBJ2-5	TGTGCTAGTGGTTATACCACCGACAGCAACCAAGAGACCCAGTACTTC	CASGYTTDSNQETQYF
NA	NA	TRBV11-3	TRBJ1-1	TGTGCCAGCAGCTCTGGTGGACTCACTGAAGCTTTCTTT	CASSSGGLTEAFF
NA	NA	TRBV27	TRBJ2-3	TGTGCCAGCAGTTTCGTAGATACGCAGTATTTT	CASSFVDTQYF
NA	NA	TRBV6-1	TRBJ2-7	TGTGCCAGCAGTCCCCTCCTCACTTACGAGCAGTACTTC	CASSPLLTYEQYF
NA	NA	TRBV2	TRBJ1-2	TGTGCCAGCACCTGGGCGGGTTGGGACTACACCTTC	CASTWAGWDYTF
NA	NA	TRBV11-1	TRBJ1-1	TGTGCCAGCAGCTTCACAGGATCCTATGAAGCTTTCTTT	CASSFTGSYEAFF
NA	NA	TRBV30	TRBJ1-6	TGTGCCGAGGGAGGCCTTAATTCACCCCTCCACTTT	CAEGGLNSPLHF
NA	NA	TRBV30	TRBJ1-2	TGTGCCTGGAGTGCAGGGAACTATGGCTACACCTTC	CAWSAGNYGYTF
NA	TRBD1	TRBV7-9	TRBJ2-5	TGTGCCAGCAGCTCTCGACAGGGCCTCCAAGAGACCCAGTACTTC	CASSSRQGLQETQYF
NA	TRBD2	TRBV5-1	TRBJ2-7	TGCGCCAGCAGCGGGGGGCTAGCGGGACTGTACGAGCAGTACTTC	CASSGGLAGLYEQYF
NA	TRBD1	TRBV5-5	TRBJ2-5	TGTGCCAGCAGCTTTATGTTCGGACAGGGCCAAGAGACCCAGTACTTC	CASSFMFGQGQETQYF
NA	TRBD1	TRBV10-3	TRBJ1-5	TGTGCCATCAGTGAGTCGACAGGGAACCAGCCCCAGCATTTT	CAISESTGNQPQHF
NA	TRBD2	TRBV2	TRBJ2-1	TGTGCCAGCAGGCAGACTAGCGGGAGCGACAATGAGCAGTTCTTC	CASRQTSGSDNEQFF
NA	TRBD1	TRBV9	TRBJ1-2	TGTGCCAGCAGCGGCAACAGGGGGGATATGGGCTACACCTTC	CASSGNRGDMGYTF
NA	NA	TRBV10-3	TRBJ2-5	TGTGCCATCAGTGAGACAGGGAAAGAGACCCAGTACTTC	CAISETGKETQYF
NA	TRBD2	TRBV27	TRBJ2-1	TGTGCCAGCAGCGTAGCGGGAGGGATCTACAATGAGCAGTTCTTC	CASSVAGGIYNEQFF
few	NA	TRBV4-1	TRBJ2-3	TGCGCCAGCAGCCAAGATCGTCAGACTATCACAGATACGCAGTATTTT	CASSQDRQTITDTQYF
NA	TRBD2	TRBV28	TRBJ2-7	TGTGCCAGCAGTTTCGGCGGGAGCTCCTACGAGCAGTACTTC	CASSFGGSSYEQYF
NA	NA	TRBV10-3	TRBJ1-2	TGTGCCATCGTGAGGGAGCGCCATGGCTACACCTTC	CAIVRERHGYTF
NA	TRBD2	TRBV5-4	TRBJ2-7	TGTGCCAGCAGCTTGGTGGCTAGCGGGAGACACGAGCAGTACTTC	CASSLVASGRHEQYF
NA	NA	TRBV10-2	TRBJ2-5	TGCGCCAGCAGTGATTTGAGCGGGCGGGAGACCCAGTACTTC	CASSDLSGRETQYF
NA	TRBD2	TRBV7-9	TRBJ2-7	TGTGCCAGCAGCTTGCCGACTAGCGGGATACCATATTACGAGCAGTACTTC	CASSLPTSGIPYYEQYF
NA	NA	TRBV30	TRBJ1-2	TGTGCCTGGACAGGGACTGATATAGGCTACACCTTC	CAWTGTDIGYTF
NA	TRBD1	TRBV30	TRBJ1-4	TGTGCCTCAACTGGGGGACAGGGGGCGAGGGAAAAACTGTTTTTT	CASTGGQGAREKLFF
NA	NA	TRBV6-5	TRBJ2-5	TGTGCCAGCACTAGAGCAGAGACCCAGTACTTC	CASTRAETQYF
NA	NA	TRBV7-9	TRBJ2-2	TGTGCCAGCAGGTCGAGTTTGCGGGGTATGAACACCGGGGAGCTGTTTTTT	CASRSSLRGMNTGELFF
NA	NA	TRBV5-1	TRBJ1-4	TGCGCCAGCAGCTTGTGGGGGGACGTGGATGAAAAACTGTTTTTT	CASSLWGDVDEKLFF
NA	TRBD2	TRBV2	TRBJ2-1	TGTGCCAGCAGGGATAGGACTAGCGGGTACAATGAGCAGTTCTTC	CASRDRTSGYNEQFF
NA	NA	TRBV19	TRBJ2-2	TGTGCCAGTACAGGGTTCTCGACCGGGGAGCTGTTTTTT	CASTGFSTGELFF
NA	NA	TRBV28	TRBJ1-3	TGTGCCAGCAGTTTTAGGGGGGGTCAGATTGGAAACACCATATATTTT	CASSFRGGQIGNTIYF